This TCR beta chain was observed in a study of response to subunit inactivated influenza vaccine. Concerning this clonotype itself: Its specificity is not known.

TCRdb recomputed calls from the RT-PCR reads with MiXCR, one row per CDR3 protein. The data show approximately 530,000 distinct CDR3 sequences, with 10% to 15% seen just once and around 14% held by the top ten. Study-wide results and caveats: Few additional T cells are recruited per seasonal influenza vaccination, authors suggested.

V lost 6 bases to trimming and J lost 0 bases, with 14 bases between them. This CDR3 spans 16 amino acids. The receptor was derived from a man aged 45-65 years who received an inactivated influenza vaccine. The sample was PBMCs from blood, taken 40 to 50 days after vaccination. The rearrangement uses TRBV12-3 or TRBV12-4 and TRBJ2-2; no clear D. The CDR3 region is CASSHIRVTNTGELFF. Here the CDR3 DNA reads TGTGCCAGCAGCCATATACGGGTGACGAACACCGGGGAGCTGTTTTTT.